This T cell receptor (beta chain) is from a study of control samples from healthy donors and cancer patients. The CDR3 extends over 17 amino acids. CDR1 is LNHNV, CDR2 YYDKDF, per germline (reference sequence). Trimming removed 0 bases from V and 1 base from J; junction bases left unmatched: 3. Sequencing used immunoSEQ multiplex PCR; TCRdb keeps in-frame clones, though not all of them. The table lists about 170,000 clones, around 91% of them singletons. The receptor was isolated from a woman in her twenties or thirties in good health. The specimen sequenced was blood. The rearrangement uses TRBV15 and TRBJ2-3; 11 bases align to TRBD2. The CDR3 region is CATSRELAGDRTDTQYF. The CDR3 region has the DNA TGTGCCACCAGCAGAGAACTAGCGGGGGACCGCACAGATACGCAGTATTTT.